This T cell receptor beta chain originates from a study of T cells in Graves' hyperthyroidism and ophthalmopathy. Study findings and constraints: The majority of expanded thyroid clonotypes above 0.001 also appeared in blood. Median prediction lead before ophthalmopathy onset was around 7 months with the model. A model using 13 V-J features told ophthalmopathy apart from stable hyperthyroidism.

This CDR3 region has 16 residues. V gave up 5 bases and J gave up 4 bases, with 17 bases separating them. CDR1 and CDR2 (germline): SEHNR, FQNEAQ (reference sequence). This clonotype was recorded at least ten times. What it binds is not known. The source material, RNA transcripts, was used to amplify TCR beta CDR3 regions. First-round RT-PCR of the TCR CDR3 relied on the HTBI primer set. TCRdb analysed the multiplex PCR reads with MiXCR anew, one entry per CDR3 protein. Among around 660,000 distinct CDR3 sequences listed, 45% were seen once. Thyroid ultrasound and orbital computed tomography, with clinical symptoms and serum thyroxine and TRAb, informed diagnoses.

The material sequenced was peripheral blood or thyroid tissue (not recorded which). The receptor comes from an adult man with Graves' disease, either hyperthyroidism or ophthalmopathy (not recorded which). The J gene is TRBJ1-4, the V gene TRBV7-9; D is perhaps TRBD1 (6 bases). For the CDR3, the DNA is TGTGCCAGCAGCCTCCCCCCGGGGGGGCTTAATGAAAAACTGTTTTTT. Protein sequence: CASSLPPGGLNEKLFF.